This TCR beta chain was found in a study of identical twins. In TCRdb, the 5' RACE reads were re-called with MiXCR into one record per CDR3 protein. In the table there are about 790,000 distinct CDR3 sequences, about 20% of which are singletons. The CDR3 is 15 amino acids. With 3 bases clipped from V and 3 bases from J, the junction kept 7 bases outside the gene matches. Germline values: CDR1 SGHRS, CDR2 YFSETQ. In addition, the sample was reused for a study of T cells expressing NK-cell markers. This second study notes: CD3+CD56+NKG2C+, CD3+CD56+NKG2C- and CD3+CD56-NKG2C+ T cells, once sorted, supplied the TCR beta repertoires. HCMV serostatus: seven of eight sequenced donors positive, one negative. With an anti-gamma-delta TCR antibody, sorting in several experiments was kept to alpha-beta TCR T cells. As a fraction of CD8+ T cells, dominant NKG2C+ clonotypes reached roughly 1.0-7.0% in 5 or 6 donors.

This clonotype originated in a woman under 30 in good health. This chain uses TRBV5-1 with TRBJ2-5, with 8 bases aligning to TRBD2. Material for sequencing was PBMCs. CDR3: CASSSRGGVKETQYF. In nucleotides, the CDR3 is TGCGCCAGCAGCTCACGGGGGGGCGTGAAAGAGACCCAGTACTTC.